This T cell receptor (beta chain) comes out of a study of technical replicates of blood from a few donors. Libraries were prepared by immunoSEQ multiplex PCR; TCRdb keeps only in-frame clonotypes and omits some of them. The table has about 62,000 clones, more than 95% seen once. This clone occurred once. The sequence was obtained from a human donor in good health. Sequenced material: T cells isolated from PBMCs.

The CDR3: CASSLELRQAGYTF. CDR3 coding DNA: TGTGCCAGCAGCTTAGAGTTACGGCAGGCCGGCTACACCTTC. The rearrangement uses TRBV7-9 and TRBJ1-2; D is uncertain. Trimming shortened V by 1 base and J by 8 bases, and 14 bases separated the two germline ends. The CDR3 covers 14 residues. Germline V gene data show CDR1 as SEHNR and CDR2 as FQNEAQ (reference sequence).